The 11 T cell receptor beta chains below all came from one sample that was sequenced in a study of shared clonotypes between healthy human individuals. Generated by immunoSEQ multiplex PCR, the TCRdb table keeps only in-frame clones and is missing some. The data contain hundreds of thousands of clones, about three quarters of them singletons. Material: memory CD4+ T cells sorted from blood. Subset denoted: CD45RA-negative fraction. The receptor source for this set is a woman younger than 45 in good health.

The chain is built from TRBV5-1 and TRBJ1-4, with 7 bases matching TRBD1. V lost 2 bases to trimming and J lost 5 bases; unmatched junction nucleotides: 12. Germline V CDR1 and CDR2: SGHRS, YFSETQ. The CDR3 runs to 17 residues. Here the CDR3 reads CASSLAVRDSTNEKLFF. DNA for the CDR3: TGCGCCAGCAGCTTAGCGGTTCGGGACAGTACCAATGAAAAACTGTTTTTT.

The chain uses TRBV30 and TRBJ1-2, with D unclear. Germline V gene data show CDR1 as GTSNPN and CDR2 as SVGIG (reference sequence). Trimming took off 0 bases at V and 3 bases at J, with 8 bases between the two ends. CDR3 length: 13 amino acids. CDR3 sequence reads: CAWSVMEDYGYTF. CDR3 DNA: TGTGCCTGGAGTGTAATGGAAGACTATGGCTACACCTTC.

The chain uses TRBV18 and TRBJ2-7; 8 bases are shared with TRBD1. The CDR3 runs 17 residues. After removal of 5 bases from V and 1 base from J, the junction contained 13 bases not matched to a gene. Germline-derived CDR1 and CDR2 are KGHSH and LQKENI. CDR3 nucleotides: TGTGCCAGCTCAAATAGCGCAGGGACAGGAAAATCCTACGAGCAGTACTTC. It is translated as CASSNSAGTGKSYEQYF.

Written as DNA, the CDR3 is TGTGCCAGCAGCAACGACAGGGAGTGGTCCAGGCAGCCCCAGCATTTT. Protein sequence: CASSNDREWSRQPQHF. The V call is TRBV21-1, the J call TRBJ1-5; the D call of TRBD1 is as the table states it, not checked on the DNA. TRBV21-1 is a listed pseudogene. The CDR3 length is 16 residues.

The J gene is TRBJ1-5, the V gene TRBV6-1; 10 nucleotides align to TRBD1. The CDR3 spans 15 residues. V shed 2 bases, J shed 4 bases, and the junction held 2 bases outside the gene matches. Germline assignment: CDR1 MNHNS and CDR2 SASEGT. CDR3 nucleotide sequence: TGTGCCAGCAGTGAATGGACAGGGGGTAATCAGCCCCAGCATTTT. Translated: CASSEWTGGNQPQHF.

This chain uses TRBV10-3 with TRBJ2-7, with 8 bases identical to TRBD1. There are 15 residues in the CDR3. Germline V CDR1 and CDR2: ENHRY, SYGVKD. Trimming cost V 3 bases and J 1 base; bases outside gene matches: 5. The chain's CDR3 is CAISERDRQSYEQYF. The CDR3 DNA reads as TGTGCCATCAGTGAACGGGACAGGCAATCCTACGAGCAGTACTTC.

The chain employs TRBV4-1 and TRBJ2-3; 7 bases align to TRBD2. The J segment lost 3 bases and the V segment lost 4 bases, leaving 13 bases of the junction unmatched. The CDR3 is 17 residues long. The germline CDR1 and CDR2 sequences are MGHRA and YSYEKL. The CDR3 region has the DNA TGCGCCAGCAGCCGATCGCCAATGGCGGGAGATACAGATACGCAGTATTTT. Translated: CASSRSPMAGDTDTQYF.

The chain recombines TRBV2 with TRBJ1-1, with D possibly TRBD1 on 5 matching bases. V was pared by 0 bases and J by 4 bases, with 12 bases between. The germline V gene has CDR1 SNHLY and CDR2 FYNNEI. The CDR3 is 15 residues long. CDR3 nucleotides: TGTGCCAGCAGTGAAGCTGGGGCCTGGGGCACTGAAGCTTTCTTT. The encoded protein is CASSEAGAWGTEAFF.

The chain is built from TRBV27 and TRBJ2-7; 10 bases are shared with TRBD1. This CDR3 spans 15 amino acids. Germline V gene data show CDR1 as MNHEY and CDR2 as SMNVEV (reference sequence). Unmatched junction bases numbered 8, after V lost 4 bases and J lost 5 bases. CDR3 sequence: CASSSAGTGEDEQYF. DNA of the CDR3: TGTGCCAGCAGTTCCGCCGGGACAGGGGAGGACGAGCAGTACTTC.

The table lists this clone with a count of one. This rearrangement joins TRBV13 to TRBJ1-2; weak D call: TRBD1 (5 bases). The CDR3 has 18 amino acids. V dropped 3 bases and J dropped 4 bases, with 24 bases sitting between them. CDR1 and CDR2 (germline): PRHDT, FYEKMQ (reference sequence). The CDR3 protein is CASSFRNPSQTVFYGYTF. The CDR3 DNA sequence: TGTGCCAGCAGCTTCCGAAATCCGAGTCAGACAGTTTTCTATGGCTACACCTTC.

DNA of the CDR3: TGTGCCAGCAGCGAGGACACCAACCTAGGAGGCTACACCTTC. It yields the protein CASSEDTNLGGYTF. The chain has TRBV6-1 and TRBJ1-2; D is possibly TRBD1 (5 bases). CDR3 length: 14 residues. Trimming removed 6 bases at V and 8 bases at J, with 19 bases between. The germline V gene encodes CDR1 MNHNS and CDR2 SASEGT.